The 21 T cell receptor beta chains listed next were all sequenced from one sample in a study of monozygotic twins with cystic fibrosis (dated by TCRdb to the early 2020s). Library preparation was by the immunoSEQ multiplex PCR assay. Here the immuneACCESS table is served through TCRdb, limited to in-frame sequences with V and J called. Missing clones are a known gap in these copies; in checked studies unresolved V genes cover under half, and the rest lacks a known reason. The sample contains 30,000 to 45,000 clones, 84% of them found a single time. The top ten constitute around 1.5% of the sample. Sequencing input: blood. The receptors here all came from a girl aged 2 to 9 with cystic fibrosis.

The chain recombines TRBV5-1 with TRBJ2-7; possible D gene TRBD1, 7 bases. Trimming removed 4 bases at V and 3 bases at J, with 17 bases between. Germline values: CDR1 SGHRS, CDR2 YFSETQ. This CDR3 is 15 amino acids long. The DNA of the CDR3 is TGCGCCAGCAGCCCCGCGGGACAGTCAATCTACGAGCAGTACTTC. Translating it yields CASSPAGQSIYEQYF.

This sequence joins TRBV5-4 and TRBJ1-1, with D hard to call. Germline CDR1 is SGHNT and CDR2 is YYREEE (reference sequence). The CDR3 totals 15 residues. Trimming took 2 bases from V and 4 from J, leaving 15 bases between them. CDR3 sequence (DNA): TGTGCCAGCAGCTTAATATCCGACCGTGCCACTGAAGCTTTCTTT. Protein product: CASSLISDRATEAFF.

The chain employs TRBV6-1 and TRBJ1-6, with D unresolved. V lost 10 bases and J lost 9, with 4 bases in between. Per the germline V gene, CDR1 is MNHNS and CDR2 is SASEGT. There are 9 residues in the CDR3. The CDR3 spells CAITSPLHF. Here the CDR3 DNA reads TGTGCCATCACTTCACCCCTCCACTTT.

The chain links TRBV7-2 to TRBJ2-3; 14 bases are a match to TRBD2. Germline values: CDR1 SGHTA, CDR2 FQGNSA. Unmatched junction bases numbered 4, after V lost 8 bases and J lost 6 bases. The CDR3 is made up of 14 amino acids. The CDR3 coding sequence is TGTGCCAGCCGACTAGCGGGGGGGAGGGATACGCAGTATTTT. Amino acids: CASRLAGGRDTQYF.

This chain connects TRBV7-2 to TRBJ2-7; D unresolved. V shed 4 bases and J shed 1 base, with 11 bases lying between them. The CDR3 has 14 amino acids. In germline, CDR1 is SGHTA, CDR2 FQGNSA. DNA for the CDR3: TGTGCCAGCAGCTATTTGGCATGGTCCTACGAGCAGTACTTC. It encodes CASSYLAWSYEQYF.

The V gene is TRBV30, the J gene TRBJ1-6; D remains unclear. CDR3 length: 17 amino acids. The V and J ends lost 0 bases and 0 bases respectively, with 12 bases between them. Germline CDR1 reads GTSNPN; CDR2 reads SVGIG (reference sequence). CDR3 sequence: CAWSVAETRSYNSPLHF. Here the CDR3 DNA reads TGTGCCTGGAGTGTAGCGGAAACTCGCTCCTATAATTCACCCCTCCACTTT.

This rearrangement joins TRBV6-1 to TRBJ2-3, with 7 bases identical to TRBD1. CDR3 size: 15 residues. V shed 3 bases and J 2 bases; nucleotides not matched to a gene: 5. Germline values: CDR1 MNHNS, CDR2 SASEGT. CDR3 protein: CASSDAGTDTDTQYF. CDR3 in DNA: TGTGCCAGCAGTGATGCCGGGACAGACACAGATACGCAGTATTTT.

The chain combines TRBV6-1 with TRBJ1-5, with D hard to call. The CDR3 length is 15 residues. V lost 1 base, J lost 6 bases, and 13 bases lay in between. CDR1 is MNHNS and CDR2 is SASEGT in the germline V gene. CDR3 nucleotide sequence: TGTGCCAGCAGTGAAGTGTCGCTTGGGTTTCAGCCCCAGCATTTT. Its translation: CASSEVSLGFQPQHF.

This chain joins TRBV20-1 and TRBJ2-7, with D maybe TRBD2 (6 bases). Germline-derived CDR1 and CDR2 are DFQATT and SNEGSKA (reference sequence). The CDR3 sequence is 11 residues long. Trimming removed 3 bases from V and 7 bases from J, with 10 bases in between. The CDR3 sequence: CSASGGWEQYF. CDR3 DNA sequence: TGCAGTGCTAGTGGGGGGTGGGAGCAGTACTTC.

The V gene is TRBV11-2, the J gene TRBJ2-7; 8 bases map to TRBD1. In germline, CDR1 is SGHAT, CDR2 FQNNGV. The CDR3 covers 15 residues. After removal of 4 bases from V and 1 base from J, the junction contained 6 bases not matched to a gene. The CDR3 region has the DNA TGTGCCAGCAGCTCACCGGGACAGGTTTCCTACGAGCAGTACTTC. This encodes CASSSPGQVSYEQYF.

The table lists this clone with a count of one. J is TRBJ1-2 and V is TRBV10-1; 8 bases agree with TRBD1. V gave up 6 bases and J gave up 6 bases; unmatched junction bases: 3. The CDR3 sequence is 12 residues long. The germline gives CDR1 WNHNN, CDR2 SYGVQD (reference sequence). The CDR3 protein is CASRTGEHGYTF. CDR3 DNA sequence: TGCGCCAGCAGGACAGGGGAACATGGCTACACCTTC.

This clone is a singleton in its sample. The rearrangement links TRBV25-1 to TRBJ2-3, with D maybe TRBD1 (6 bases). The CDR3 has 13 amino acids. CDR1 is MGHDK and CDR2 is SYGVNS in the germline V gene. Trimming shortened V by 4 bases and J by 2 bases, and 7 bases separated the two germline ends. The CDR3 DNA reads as TGTGCCAGCAGTGTGGGGGCCACAGATACGCAGTATTTT. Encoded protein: CASSVGATDTQYF.

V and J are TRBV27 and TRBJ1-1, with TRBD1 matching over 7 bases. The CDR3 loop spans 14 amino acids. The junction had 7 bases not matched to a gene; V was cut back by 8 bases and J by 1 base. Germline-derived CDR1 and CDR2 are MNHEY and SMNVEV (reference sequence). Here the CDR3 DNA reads TGTGCCAGCCGACAGGGATTGTCGAACACTGAAGCTTTCTTT. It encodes CASRQGLSNTEAFF.

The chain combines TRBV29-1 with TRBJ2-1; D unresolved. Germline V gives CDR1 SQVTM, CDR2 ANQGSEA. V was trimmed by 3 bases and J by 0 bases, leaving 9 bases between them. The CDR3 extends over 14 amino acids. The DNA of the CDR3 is TGCAGCGTTGACGGTGAGAGCTCCTACAATGAGCAGTTCTTC. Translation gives CSVDGESSYNEQFF.

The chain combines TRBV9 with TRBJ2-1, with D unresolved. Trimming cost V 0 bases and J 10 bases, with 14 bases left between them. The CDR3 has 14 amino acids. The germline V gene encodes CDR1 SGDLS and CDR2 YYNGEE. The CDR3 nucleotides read TGTGCCAGCAGCGTAGCCCTAGAAAAGGTGGAGCAGTTCTTC. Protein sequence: CASSVALEKVEQFF.

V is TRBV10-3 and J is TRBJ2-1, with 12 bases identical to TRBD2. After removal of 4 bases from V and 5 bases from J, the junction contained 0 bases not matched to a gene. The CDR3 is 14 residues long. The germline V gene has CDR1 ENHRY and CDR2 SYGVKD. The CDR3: CAISGLAGDNEQFF. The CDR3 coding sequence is TGTGCCATCAGTGGACTAGCGGGAGACAATGAGCAGTTCTTC.

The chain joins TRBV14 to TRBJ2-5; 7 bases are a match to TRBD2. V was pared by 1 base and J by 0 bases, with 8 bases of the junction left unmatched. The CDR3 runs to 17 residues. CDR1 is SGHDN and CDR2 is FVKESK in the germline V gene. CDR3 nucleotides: TGTGCCAGCAGCCAAGGGAGCGGGCGGGAGTACCAAGAGACCCAGTACTTC. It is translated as CASSQGSGREYQETQYF.

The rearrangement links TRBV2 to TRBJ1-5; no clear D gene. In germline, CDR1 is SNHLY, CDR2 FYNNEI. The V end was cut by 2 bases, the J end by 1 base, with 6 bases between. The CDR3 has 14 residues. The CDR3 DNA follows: TGTGCCAGCAGTGAACGGCGGAGCAATCAGCCCCAGCATTTT. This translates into CASSERRSNQPQHF.

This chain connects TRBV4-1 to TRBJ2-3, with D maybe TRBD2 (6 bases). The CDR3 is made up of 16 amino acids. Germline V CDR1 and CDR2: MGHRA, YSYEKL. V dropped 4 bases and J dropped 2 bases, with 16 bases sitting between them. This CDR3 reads CASSRLPLAFTDTQYF. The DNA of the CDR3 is TGCGCCAGCAGCCGGCTACCCCTAGCGTTCACAGATACGCAGTATTTT.

The CDR3 nucleotides are TGCGCCAGCAGCCAAGAAAGTTCAGGACACTCCATAGCCGATGGCTACACCTTC. This encodes CASSQESSGHSIADGYTF. The V and J genes are TRBV4-1 and TRBJ1-2, with D tentatively TRBD1 (5 bases). Trimming shortened V by 0 bases and J by 6 bases, and 23 bases separated the two germline ends. This CDR3 is 18 amino acids long. CDR1 MGHRA and CDR2 YSYEKL come from the germline V gene.

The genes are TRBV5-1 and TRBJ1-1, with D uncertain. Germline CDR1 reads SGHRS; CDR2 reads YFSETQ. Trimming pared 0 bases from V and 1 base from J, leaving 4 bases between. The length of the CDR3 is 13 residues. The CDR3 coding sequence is TGCGCCAGCAGCTTGGGTGGGAACACTGAAGCTTTCTTT. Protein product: CASSLGGNTEAFF.